Each of the 5 T cell receptor beta chains below was sequenced from the same sample in a study of blood T cell repertoires in COVID-19. Method: immunoSEQ multiplex PCR; TCRdb's copy keeps in-frame clones and lacks some. The data show 250,000 to 400,000 clones, almost 90% seen once. Sequencing input: peripheral blood. All receptors come from a woman under 40 with COVID-19, enrolled during active disease.

This CDR3 is CASRPTGQSNSPLHF. CDR3 DNA sequence: TGTGCCAGCAGGCCGACAGGGCAGTCGAATTCACCCCTCCACTTT. The J gene is TRBJ1-6, the V gene TRBV3-1 (or the pseudogene TRBV3-2); TRBD1 agrees at 7 bases. The CDR3 covers 15 residues. CDR1 and CDR2 from the germline V gene are LGHDT and YNNKEL (reference sequence). With V trimmed by 6 bases and J by 7 bases, 9 bases remained unmatched.

The CDR3 coding sequence is TGTGCCAGCAGAAAGACTGGGGGGCAAGAGACCCAGTACTTC. It codes for CASRKTGGQETQYF. J is TRBJ2-5 and V is TRBV28, with a tentative D call TRBD2 (6 bases). The germline V and J ends were trimmed by 6 bases and 2 bases, with 13 bases remaining between them. Germline V gives CDR1 MDHEN, CDR2 SYDVKM. This CDR3 comprises 14 residues.

The chain is built from TRBV20-1 and TRBJ1-5, with D perhaps matching TRBD1 (5 bases). Trimming shortened V by 3 bases and J by 4 bases, and 13 bases separated the two germline ends. The germline CDR1 and CDR2 sequences are DFQATT and SNEGSKA (reference sequence). There are 14 residues in the CDR3. CDR3 protein: CSASRQGGNQPQHF. CDR3 nucleotide sequence: TGCAGTGCTAGTCGGCAGGGCGGAAATCAGCCCCAGCATTTT.

This clone was picked up a small number of times. The chain links TRBV29-1 to TRBJ2-1; 13 bases are a match to TRBD2. The CDR3 consists of 12 residues. V trimming: 7 bases; J trimming: 8 bases; junction bases outside the gene matches: 2. Germline assignment: CDR1 SQVTM and CDR2 ANQGSEA. The CDR3: CSGTSGSDEQFF. The DNA for the CDR3 is TGCAGCGGGACTAGCGGGAGCGATGAGCAGTTCTTC.

The chain joins TRBV4-1 to TRBJ2-1, with 10 bases that match TRBD2. The length of the CDR3 is 17 residues. Unmatched junction bases numbered 11, after V lost 2 bases and J lost 7 bases. Germline V CDR1 and CDR2: MGHRA, YSYEKL. The CDR3 sequence is CASSQRVAGGFWNEQFF. CDR3 DNA sequence: TGCGCCAGCAGCCAACGAGTAGCGGGAGGATTTTGGAATGAGCAGTTCTTC.